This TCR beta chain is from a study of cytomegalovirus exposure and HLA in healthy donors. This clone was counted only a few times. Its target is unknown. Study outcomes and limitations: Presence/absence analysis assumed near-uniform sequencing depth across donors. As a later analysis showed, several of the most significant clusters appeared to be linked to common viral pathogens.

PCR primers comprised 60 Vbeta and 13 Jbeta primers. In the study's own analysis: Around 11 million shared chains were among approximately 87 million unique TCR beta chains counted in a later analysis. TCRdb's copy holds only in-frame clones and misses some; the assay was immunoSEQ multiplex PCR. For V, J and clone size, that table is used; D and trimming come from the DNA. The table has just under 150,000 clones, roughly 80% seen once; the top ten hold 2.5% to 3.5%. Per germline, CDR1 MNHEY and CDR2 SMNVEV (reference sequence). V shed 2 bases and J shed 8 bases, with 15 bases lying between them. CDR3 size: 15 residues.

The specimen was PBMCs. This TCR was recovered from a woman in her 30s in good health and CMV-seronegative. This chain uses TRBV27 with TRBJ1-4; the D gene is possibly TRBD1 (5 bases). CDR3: CASSLNSQGGEKLFF. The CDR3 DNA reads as TGTGCCAGCAGTTTAAATTCGCAGGGCGGCGAAAAACTGTTTTTT.